This is a list of T cell receptor beta chains from one sample in a study of blood T cell repertoires in COVID-19. Assay: immunoSEQ multiplex PCR; the TCRdb copy retains only in-frame clones and omits some. In the table there are roughly 430,000 clones, 70% to 90% of which are singletons. The sample taken for sequencing was PBMCs or T cells enriched from blood (not recorded which). The receptors derive from a woman aged 18-35 years who had been exposed to COVID-19. Each CDR3 is given with its conserved first and last residue. A D gene is named only where the DNA matches it firmly. Clone size appears in some rows only: once, few, many, or a class for an expanded clone.

v_call	j_call	clone_size	cdr3_length	d_call	cdr3_nt	cdr3_aa
TRBV29-1	TRBJ1-2	-	13	TRBD1	TGCAGCGCAAACGCCAATAGGGGGCTCGGCTACACCTTC	CSANANRGLGYTF
TRBV9	TRBJ2-5	-	15	TRBD2	TGTGCCAGCAGCGTAGCGGGGGGGAATCAAGAGACCCAGTACTTC	CASSVAGGNQETQYF
TRBV3-1/TRBV3-2	TRBJ1-2	few	14	TRBD1	TGTGCCAGCAGCCAAAATCAGGGGGCGTCTGGCTACACCTTC	CASSQNQGASGYTF
TRBV30	TRBJ1-1	-	13	-	TGTGCCTGGAGTGTGCTACTGAACACTGAAGCTTTCTTT	CAWSVLLNTEAFF
TRBV19	TRBJ2-1	-	16	TRBD2	TGTGCCAGTAGTATAGCACTAGCGGGGGATAGGGATGAGCAGTTCTTC	CASSIALAGDRDEQFF
TRBV27	TRBJ1-6	few	14	TRBD1	TGTGCCAGCAGTTTAGCGTCAGGGGGTTCACCCCTCCACTTT	CASSLASGGSPLHF
TRBV19	TRBJ1-5	-	13	-	TGTGCCAGTAGTATATCAGATAATCAGCCCCAGCATTTT	CASSISDNQPQHF
TRBV5-1	TRBJ1-1	once	16	-	TGCGCCAGCAGCTGGGCTGGAGGGGTGAGGGGCACTGAAGCTTTCTTT	CASSWAGGVRGTEAFF
TRBV6-5	TRBJ2-5	-	15	-	TGTGCCAGCAGTTACCGGGTGATCGCCGGAGAGACCCAGTACTTC	CASSYRVIAGETQYF
TRBV6-5	TRBJ2-7	-	12	-	TGTGCCAGCAGTCCGGACAGGGAGGGGCAGTACTTC	CASSPDREGQYF
TRBV28	TRBJ2-5	-	16	-	TGTGCCAGCAGTTCCCCGGGTGCGGGAAGCCAAGAGACCCAGTACTTC	CASSSPGAGSQETQYF